This T cell receptor beta chain was profiled in a study of cytomegalovirus exposure and HLA in healthy donors. The study's findings and limits: Among CMV-associated TCR beta chains, most appeared HLA-restricted in a later analysis. TCR beta chains associated with HLA were, in a later analysis, more clonally expanded than equally common others. Sequencing depth roughly uniform across donors was assumed in presence/absence analyses. The study flagged roughly 150 TCR beta chains as cytomegalovirus-associated.

Trimming removed 7 bases from V and 2 bases from J, with 16 bases in between. The germline gives CDR1 SGHRS, CDR2 YFSETQ. This CDR3 has 15 amino acids. Notes on this clone: Its antigen is undetermined.

PCR primers comprised 60 Vbeta and 13 Jbeta primers. Profiling relied on immunoSEQ multiplex PCR, and the TCRdb table lists in-frame clones only, not all of them. The sample is made up of under 85,000 clones, and the top ten hold more than 15% of it. This sequence originates from a boy aged 5-17 years in good health and CMV-seronegative. The rearrangement uses TRBV5-1 and TRBJ2-1, with D possibly TRBD2 on 6 matching bases. The sequencing sample was made of PBMCs. CDR3 nucleotides: TGCGCCAGCGAGTATAACGCGGGGACCTACAATGAGCAGTTCTTC. This gives the protein CASEYNAGTYNEQFF.